One and the same sample provided the 18 T cell receptor beta chains below, sequenced in a study of cytomegalovirus exposure and HLA in healthy donors. PCR primers comprised 60 Vbeta and 13 Jbeta primers. TCRdb's table, derived via immunoSEQ multiplex PCR, lists solely in-frame clones and lacks some. The table shows 170,000 or so clones, with almost 85% occurring only once. Sequencing was carried out using PBMCs. The source is a girl aged 10 to 17 in good health and CMV-seropositive.

The chain joins TRBV7-6 to TRBJ1-1, with D perhaps TRBD1 (6 bases). CDR1 and CDR2 (germline): SGHVS, FNYEAQ. The CDR3 is 11 residues long. V was trimmed by 5 bases and J by 9 bases, leaving 10 bases between them. The CDR3 DNA reads as TGTGCCAGCAGCCCACAGGGACAAGCTTTCTTT. Its protein is CASSPQGQAFF.

This clone occurred once. The chain is built from TRBV5-1 and TRBJ1-3; the D gene is possibly TRBD1 (6 bases). The germline V and J ends were trimmed by 4 bases and 4 bases, with 12 bases remaining between them. CDR3 length: 14 residues. Germline CDR1 reads SGHRS; CDR2 reads YFSETQ. The CDR3 sequence: CASSAQGSGNTIYF. The CDR3 DNA reads as TGCGCCAGCAGCGCCCAGGGGTCCGGAAACACCATATATTTT. The full variable domain, in which reference TRBV5-1 and TRBJ1-3 provide the parts outside the CDR3, is KAGVTQTPRYLIKTRGQQVTLSCSPISGHRSVSWYQQTPGQGLQFLFEYFSETQRNKGNFPGRFSGRQFSNSRSEMNVSTLELGDSALYLCASSAQGSGNTIYFGEGSWLTVV.

The chain has TRBV5-1 and TRBJ2-2; D unresolved. V lost 4 bases and J 5 bases, leaving 3 bases between the germline ends. The CDR3 is 11 amino acids. Germline CDR1 and CDR2: SGHRS and YFSETQ. CDR3 DNA sequence: TGCGCCAGCAGCATAACCGGGGAGCTGTTTTTT. Residues: CASSITGELFF. Complete variable domain (other parts from reference TRBV5-1 and TRBJ2-2): KAGVTQTPRYLIKTRGQQVTLSCSPISGHRSVSWYQQTPGQGLQFLFEYFSETQRNKGNFPGRFSGRQFSNSRSEMNVSTLELGDSALYLCASSITGELFFGEGSRLTVL.

This chain joins TRBV6-5 and TRBJ2-7; the D gene is possibly TRBD2 (5 bases). The CDR3 consists of 15 residues. Germline V lookup: CDR1 MNHEY, CDR2 SVGAGI. Trimming removed 7 bases from V and 6 bases from J, with 22 bases in between. Written as DNA, the CDR3 is TGTGCCAGCACCCTCACGGAGTCGGGTGGAGGCGAGCAGTACTTC. Its protein product is CASTLTESGGGEQYF.

This clone was detected once. The chain joins TRBV5-1 to TRBJ2-7, with D possibly being TRBD2 (5 bases). The germline CDR1 and CDR2 sequences are SGHRS and YFSETQ. With 0 bases removed from V and 6 bases from J, the gap between germline ends came to 16 bases. This CDR3 comprises 15 residues. The CDR3 loop reads CASSLDGVPTGEQYF. The CDR3 DNA reads as TGCGCCAGCAGCTTGGACGGGGTTCCAACGGGCGAGCAGTACTTC.

J is TRBJ1-3 and V is TRBV5-1; 9 positions agree with TRBD1. V trimming: 4 bases; J trimming: 0 bases; junction bases outside the gene matches: 5. Germline V CDR1 and CDR2: SGHRS, YFSETQ. CDR3 length equals 16 residues. Here the CDR3 reads CASSRDRVTSGNTIYF. CDR3 sequence (DNA): TGCGCCAGCAGCAGGGACAGGGTAACCTCTGGAAACACCATATATTTT.

The chain has TRBV30 and TRBJ1-1, with 7 bases lining up with TRBD1. V lost 1 base and J lost 1; bases outside the gene matches: 9. The CDR3 spans 16 residues. CDR1 GTSNPN and CDR2 SVGIG come from the germline V gene (reference sequence). In DNA, the CDR3 is TGTGCCTGGAGTGCCTATTGGGACAGAAAGAACACTGAAGCTTTCTTT. Translation gives CAWSAYWDRKNTEAFF.

The chain combines TRBV11-1 with TRBJ1-1; no clear D. Germline V lookup: CDR1 SGHAT, CDR2 FQDESV (reference sequence). The germline V and J ends were trimmed by 3 bases and 4 bases, with 12 bases remaining between them. The CDR3 length is 14 residues. CDR3 coding DNA: TGTGCCAGCAGCTTTTCTAGGGAGAGCACTGAAGCTTTCTTT. Translation gives CASSFSRESTEAFF.

The chain couples TRBV20-1 to TRBJ2-7; a possible D gene is TRBD2 (5 bases). Germline CDR1 and CDR2: DFQATT and SNEGSKA (reference sequence). This CDR3 is built from 11 residues. Trimming shortened V by 7 bases and J by 3 bases, and 10 bases separated the two germline ends. The CDR3 loop is CSGWAGYEQYF. The CDR3 region has the DNA TGCAGTGGTTGGGCGGGCTACGAGCAGTACTTC.

This chain connects TRBV7-9 to TRBJ1-5; 9 bases map to TRBD1. This CDR3 spans 15 amino acids. From germline, CDR1 is SEHNR and CDR2 FQNEAQ (reference sequence). With 4 bases clipped from V and 5 bases from J, the junction kept 6 bases outside the gene matches. The CDR3 is CASSSYRGQDQPQHF. The CDR3 DNA sequence: TGTGCCAGCAGCTCCTACAGGGGGCAGGATCAGCCCCAGCATTTT.

The V gene is TRBV28, the J gene TRBJ1-1; 11 bases fit TRBD1. Germline trimming cut 5 bases from V and 7 bases from J; bases unmatched to any gene: 12. Germline loops: CDR1 MDHEN, CDR2 SYDVKM. The CDR3 covers 16 residues. CDR3 nucleotide sequence: TGTGCCAGCAGTGGGGCCACCGGGACAGGGGGTGGTGAAGCTTTCTTT. Protein sequence: CASSGATGTGGGEAFF.

J is TRBJ2-3 and V is TRBV13, with D unclear. CDR3 length: 12 amino acids. CDR1 and CDR2 from the germline V gene are PRHDT and FYEKMQ (reference sequence). Between the trimmed V and J ends, which lost 2 bases and 4 bases, there was a span of 4 bases. This CDR3 reads CASSLPSDTQYF. The CDR3 DNA reads TGTGCCAGCAGCTTACCGTCAGATACGCAGTATTTT. The variable domain in full, with the rest retrieved from reference TRBV13 and TRBJ2-3, is AAGVIQSPRHLIKEKRETATLKCYPIPRHDTVYWYQQGPGQDPQFLISFYEKMQSDKGSIPDRFSAQQFSDYHSELNMSSLELGDSALYFCASSLPSDTQYFGPGTRLTVL.

J is TRBJ2-7 and V is TRBV5-5; no definite D call. CDR3 length: 13 amino acids. Germline V CDR1 and CDR2: SGHKS, YYEKEE (reference sequence). The V and J ends lost 0 bases and 0 bases respectively, with 4 bases between them. Here the CDR3 DNA reads TGTGCCAGCAGCTTGGCCTCCTCCTACGAGCAGTACTTC. The encoded protein is CASSLASSYEQYF.

The rearrangement uses TRBV9 and TRBJ1-2; 9 positions agree with TRBD1. Looked up from germline, CDR1 is SGDLS and CDR2 is YYNGEE. Unmatched junction bases numbered 6, after V lost 0 bases and J lost 0 bases. The CDR3 extends over 17 amino acids. The CDR3 sequence is CASSVGGQGRPNYGYTF. In DNA form, the CDR3 reads TGTGCCAGCAGCGTAGGCGGACAGGGGAGGCCTAACTATGGCTACACCTTC.

The V call is TRBV25-1, the J call TRBJ1-5, with 8 positions matching TRBD1. This CDR3 is 14 amino acids long. The V gene's germline CDR1 is MGHDK and CDR2 SYGVNS. The J segment lost 4 bases and the V segment lost 4 bases, leaving 3 bases of the junction unmatched. Written as DNA, the CDR3 is TGTGCCAGCAGTGGGCGGACAGGGAATCAGCCCCAGCATTTT. This encodes CASSGRTGNQPQHF. Based on the CDR3 plus reference TRBV25-1 and TRBJ1-5, the full variable domain is EADIYQTPRYLVIGTGKKITLECSQTMGHDKMYWYQQDPGMELHLIHYSYGVNSTEKGDLSSESTVSRIRTEHFPLTLESARPSHTSQYLCASSGRTGNQPQHFGDGTRLSIL.

The rearrangement joins TRBV19 to TRBJ1-1; TRBD1 matches 7 bases. Looked up from germline, CDR1 is LNHDA and CDR2 is SQIVND (reference sequence). V dropped 3 bases and J dropped 5; count of bases not matched to a gene: 9. This CDR3 is built from 15 residues. The CDR3 loop is CASSIRQGGYTEAFF. The CDR3 DNA is TGTGCCAGTAGTATCCGCCAGGGGGGATATACTGAAGCTTTCTTT.

The J gene is TRBJ2-7, the V gene TRBV30; D is unclear. Germline-derived CDR1 and CDR2 are GTSNPN and SVGIG (reference sequence). The CDR3 is 13 residues long. V was shortened by 0 bases and J by 2 bases, with 8 bases between the two germline ends. The CDR3 loop reads CAWSVLDTYEQYF. CDR3 nucleotides: TGTGCCTGGAGTGTATTAGACACCTACGAGCAGTACTTC. The complete variable domain, with remaining parts taken from reference TRBV30 and TRBJ2-7, reads SQTIHQWPATLVQPVGSPLSLECTVEGTSNPNLYWYRQAAGRGLQLLFYSVGIGQISSEVPQNLSASRPQDRQFILSSKKLLLSDSGFYLCAWSVLDTYEQYFGPGTRLTVT.

The rearrangement uses TRBV7-3 and TRBJ1-6; weak D call: TRBD1 (6 bases). Deletions cut 4 bases from V and 7 bases from J, with 11 bases between. CDR1 is SGHTA, CDR2 FQGTGA, per germline. CDR3 length equals 14 residues. The CDR3 DNA reads TGTGCCAGCAGCTCCCAGGGGCTAAATTCACCCCTCCACTTT. Residues: CASSSQGLNSPLHF.